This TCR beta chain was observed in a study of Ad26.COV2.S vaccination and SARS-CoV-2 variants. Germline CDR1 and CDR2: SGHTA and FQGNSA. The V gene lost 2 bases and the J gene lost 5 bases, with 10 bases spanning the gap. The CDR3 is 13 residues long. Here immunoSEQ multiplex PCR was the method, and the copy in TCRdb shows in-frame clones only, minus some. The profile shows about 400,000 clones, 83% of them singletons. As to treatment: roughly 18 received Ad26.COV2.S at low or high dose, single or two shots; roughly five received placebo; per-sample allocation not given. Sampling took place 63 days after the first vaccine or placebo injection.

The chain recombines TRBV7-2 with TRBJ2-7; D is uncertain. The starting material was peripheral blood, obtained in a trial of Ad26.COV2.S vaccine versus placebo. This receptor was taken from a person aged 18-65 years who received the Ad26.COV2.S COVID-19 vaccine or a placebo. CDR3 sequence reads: CASSLRQRHEQYF. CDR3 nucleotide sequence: TGTGCCAGCAGCTTAAGGCAGCGTCACGAGCAGTACTTC.